These 14 T cell receptor beta chains share one sample of origin, sequenced in a study of regulatory T cells in long-lasting Graves disease (dated by TCRdb to the early 2020s). The library was produced with multiplex PCR. Instrument on record: Illumina HiSeq 4000. TCR beta libraries were built with iRepertoire HTBI primers and Arm-PCR amplification of CDR3 regions. TCRdb's own reprocessing of the public reads used fastp at Q25 and MiXCR and kept productive beta chains. Records with the same CDR3 protein are collapsed into one entry carrying the most frequent genes and DNA. This sample gives roughly 430,000 distinct CDR3 sequences in total; 16% of them show up just once. The ten biggest clones cover about 10% of the sample. The time point label on this specimen signifies: newly diagnosed GD, antithyroid drugs for less than 3 months. For both TCR sequencing and RNA sequencing, RNA was extracted from PBMCs in TRIzol.

These data were also reused for a study on T cells in Graves' hyperthyroidism and ophthalmopathy.

Material: peripheral blood mononuclear cells (PBMCs), obtained at new diagnosis, from a patient treated with antithyroid drugs. All receptors come from a young woman with Graves disease. Donor details come from another sample of the same person, matched by shared clones.

The chain's CDR3 is CASSSLAAPGLTNTGELFF. The CDR3 DNA reads TGCGCCAGCAGCTCGCTAGCGGCTCCGGGACTAACGAACACCGGGGAGCTGTTTTTT. This sequence joins TRBV5-1 and TRBJ2-2; 7 nucleotides agree with TRBD2. The CDR3 loop spans 19 amino acids. Germline CDR1 is SGHRS and CDR2 is YFSETQ. V lost 3 bases, J lost 0 bases, and 14 bases stayed unmatched.

Many counts were recorded for this clonotype. CDR3 region: CAISGGGGSYNEQFF. The CDR3 DNA follows: TGTGCCATCAGTGGGGGCGGGGGGTCCTACAATGAGCAGTTCTTC. The chain joins TRBV10-3 to TRBJ2-1; 8 bases map to TRBD2. J was trimmed by 1 base and V by 4 bases; bases with no gene match: 3. The germline V gene encodes CDR1 ENHRY and CDR2 SYGVKD. This CDR3 contains 15 residues.

As for this clonotype: A single base separates this from a much larger clone, so it may be a read error. This chain uses TRBV4-1 with TRBJ2-5, with 9 bases lining up with TRBD2. The end of the DNA aligns better with TRBJ2-1, so the J call may be wrong. The germline gives CDR1 MGHRA, CDR2 YSYEKL. This CDR3 contains 16 residues. As DNA, the CDR3 is TGCGCCAGCAGCCAAGATCTAAGCGGGAGGCCTGAGACCCAGTTCTTC. Its protein product is CASSQDLSGRPETQFF.

This clonotype was seen a few times. V is TRBV14 and J is TRBJ1-1, with a possible D match to TRBD1 (5 bases). V was trimmed by 1 base and J by 4 bases, leaving 13 bases between them. The CDR3 is 15 amino acids. Germline values: CDR1 SGHDN, CDR2 FVKESK. CDR3 region: CASSQASGLLTEAFF. In DNA, the CDR3 is TGTGCCAGCAGCCAAGCGTCAGGGTTGCTCACTGAAGCTTTCTTT. Together with reference TRBV14 and TRBJ1-1, the CDR3 gives the full variable domain: EAGVTQFPSHSVIEKGQTVTLRCDPISGHDNLYWYRRVMGKEIKFLLHFVKESKQDESGMPNNRFLAERTGGTYSTLKVQPAELEDSGVYFCASSQASGLLTEAFFGQGTRLTVV.

This clonotype has a handful of counts. This chain joins TRBV20-1 and TRBJ1-2; D unresolved. The V gene's germline CDR1 is DFQATT and CDR2 SNEGSKA (reference sequence). The CDR3 totals 13 residues. V was trimmed by 6 bases and J by 5 bases, leaving 16 bases between them. The CDR3 protein is CSASRERLYGYTF. The CDR3 nucleotides are TGCAGTGCCTCTAGGGAGCGGTTATATGGCTACACCTTC.

V is TRBV30 and J is TRBJ1-2, with a possible D match to TRBD1 (5 bases). Germline CDR1 reads GTSNPN; CDR2 reads SVGIG (reference sequence). The CDR3 extends over 15 amino acids. CDR3 loop: CAAGGRAARVYGYTF. DNA of the CDR3: TGTGCGGCCGGGGGGAGGGCTGCTAGAGTTTATGGCTACACCTTC.

The rearrangement links TRBV19 to TRBJ1-2; D gene uncertain. V was cut by 7 bases and J by 3 bases, with 9 bases left in between. The germline CDR1 and CDR2 sequences are LNHDA and SQIVND (reference sequence). The CDR3 extends over 12 amino acids. As DNA, the CDR3 is TGTGCCAGTAAAGGGTACGACTATGGCTACACCTTC. Translation: CASKGYDYGYTF.

This clonotype was seen a few times. V is TRBV12-3 or TRBV12-4 and J is TRBJ1-2; TRBD1 matches at 7 bases. The CDR3 runs 15 residues. With V trimmed by 2 bases and J by 4 bases, 7 bases remained unmatched. CDR3 in amino acids: CASSLRQGLAYGYTF. The CDR3 nucleotides read TGTGCCAGCAGTTTACGACAGGGACTTGCCTATGGCTACACCTTC.

The rearrangement joins TRBV27 to TRBJ2-1, with 8 nucleotides matching TRBD2. The J segment lost 6 bases and the V segment lost 6 bases, leaving 7 bases of the junction unmatched. This CDR3 comprises 14 residues. Germline CDR1 reads MNHEY; CDR2 reads SMNVEV (reference sequence). CDR3 sequence (DNA): TGTGCCAGCAGGAGCGGGAGTGGGCGCAATGAGCAGTTCTTC. This sequence encodes CASRSGSGRNEQFF.

The table lists this clonotype with many counts. This chain connects TRBV3-1 to TRBJ2-4; TRBD2 matches at 14 bases. CDR1 and CDR2 (germline): LGHDT, YNNKEL (reference sequence). The CDR3 has 17 residues. Trimming cost V 1 base and J 10 bases; bases outside gene matches: 9. The CDR3 region is CASSQGGGLAGVRIQYF. In DNA form, the CDR3 reads TGTGCCAGCAGCCAAGGAGGGGGACTAGCGGGAGTCCGAATTCAGTACTTC. Full variable domain (remainder filled in from reference TRBV3-1 and TRBJ2-4): DTAVSQTPKYLVTQMGNDKSIKCEQNLGHDTMYWYKQDSKKFLKIMFSYNNKELIINETVPNRFSPKSPDKAHLNLHINSLELGDSAVYFCASSQGGGLAGVRIQYFGAGTRLSVL.

The rearrangement uses TRBV5-1 and TRBJ2-3, with TRBD2 identical over 10 bases. The CDR3 totals 16 residues. Looked up from germline, CDR1 is SGHRS and CDR2 is YFSETQ. V lost 0 bases to trimming and J lost 7 bases; unmatched junction nucleotides: 8. The CDR3, as DNA: TGCGCCAGCAGCTTGGAAATAGCGGGAGGACTCAATACGCAGTATTTT. Its protein is CASSLEIAGGLNTQYF.

This clonotype came up a few times. This rearrangement joins TRBV29-1 to TRBJ1-2, with a tentative D call TRBD1 (5 bases). Germline CDR1 SQVTM, CDR2 ANQGSEA. The CDR3 runs to 13 residues. V dropped 0 bases and J dropped 3 bases, with 8 bases sitting between them. CDR3 in DNA: TGCAGCGTTGAAGAAAAGGGGTACTATGGCTACACCTTC. It yields the protein CSVEEKGYYGYTF.

The J gene is TRBJ1-4, the V gene TRBV11-2; no clear D gene. Germline V gene sequence: CDR1 SGHAT, CDR2 FQNNGV. The ends were cut back, 2 bases at V and 8 bases at J, with 6 bases in the middle. The CDR3 length is 12 residues. CDR3 coding DNA: TGTGCCAGCAGCTTATTAGGGGAAAAACTGTTTTTT. Amino acids: CASSLLGEKLFF.

In this sample, this clonotype turned up many times. The rearrangement uses TRBV28 and TRBJ1-1, with D perhaps TRBD1 (6 bases). Germline-derived CDR1 and CDR2 are MDHEN and SYDVKM. The V gene lost 1 base and the J gene lost 3 bases, with 12 bases spanning the gap. The CDR3 runs to 15 residues. The CDR3: CASSLLGGRDTEAFF. Written as DNA, the CDR3 is TGTGCCAGCAGTTTATTAGGGGGGCGCGACACTGAAGCTTTCTTT.